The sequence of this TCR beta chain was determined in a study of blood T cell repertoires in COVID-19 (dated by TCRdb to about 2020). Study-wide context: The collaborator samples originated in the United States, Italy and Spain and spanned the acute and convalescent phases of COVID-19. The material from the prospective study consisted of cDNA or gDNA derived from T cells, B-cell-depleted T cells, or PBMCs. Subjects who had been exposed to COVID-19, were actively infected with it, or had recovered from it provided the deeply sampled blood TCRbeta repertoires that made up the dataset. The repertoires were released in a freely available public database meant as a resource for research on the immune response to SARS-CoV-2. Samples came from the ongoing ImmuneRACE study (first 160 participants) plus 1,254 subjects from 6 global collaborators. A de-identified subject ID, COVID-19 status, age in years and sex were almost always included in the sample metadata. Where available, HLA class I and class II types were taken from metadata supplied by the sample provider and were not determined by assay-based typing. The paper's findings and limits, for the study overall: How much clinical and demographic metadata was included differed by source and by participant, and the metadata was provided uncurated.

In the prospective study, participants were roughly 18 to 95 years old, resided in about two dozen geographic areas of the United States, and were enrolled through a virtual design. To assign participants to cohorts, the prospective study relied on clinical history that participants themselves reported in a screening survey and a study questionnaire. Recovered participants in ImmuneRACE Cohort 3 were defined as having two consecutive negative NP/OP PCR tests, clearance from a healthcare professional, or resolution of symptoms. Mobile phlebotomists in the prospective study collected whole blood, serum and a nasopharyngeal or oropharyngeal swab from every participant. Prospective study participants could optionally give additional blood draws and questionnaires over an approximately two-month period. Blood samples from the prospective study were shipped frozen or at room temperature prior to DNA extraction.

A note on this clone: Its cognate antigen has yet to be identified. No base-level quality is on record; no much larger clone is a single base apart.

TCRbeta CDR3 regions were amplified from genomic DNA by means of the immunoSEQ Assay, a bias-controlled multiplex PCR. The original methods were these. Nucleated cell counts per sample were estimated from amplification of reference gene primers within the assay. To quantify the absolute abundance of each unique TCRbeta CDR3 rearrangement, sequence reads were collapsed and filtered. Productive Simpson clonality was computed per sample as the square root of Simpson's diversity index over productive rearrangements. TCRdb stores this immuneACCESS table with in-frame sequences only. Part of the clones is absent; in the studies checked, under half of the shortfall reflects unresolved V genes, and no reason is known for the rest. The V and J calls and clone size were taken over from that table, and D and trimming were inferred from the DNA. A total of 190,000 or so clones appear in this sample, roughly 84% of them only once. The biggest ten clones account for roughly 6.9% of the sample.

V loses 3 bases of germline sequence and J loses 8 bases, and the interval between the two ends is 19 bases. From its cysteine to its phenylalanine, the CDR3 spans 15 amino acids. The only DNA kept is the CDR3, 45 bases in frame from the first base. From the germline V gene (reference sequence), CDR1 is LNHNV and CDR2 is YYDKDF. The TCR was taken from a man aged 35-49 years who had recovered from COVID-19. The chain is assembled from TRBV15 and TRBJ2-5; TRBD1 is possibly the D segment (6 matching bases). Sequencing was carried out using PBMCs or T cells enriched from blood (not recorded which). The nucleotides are TGTGCCACCAGCAGTGACTTGGTACAGGGTCGAACCCAGTACTTC. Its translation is CATSSDLVQGRTQYF.